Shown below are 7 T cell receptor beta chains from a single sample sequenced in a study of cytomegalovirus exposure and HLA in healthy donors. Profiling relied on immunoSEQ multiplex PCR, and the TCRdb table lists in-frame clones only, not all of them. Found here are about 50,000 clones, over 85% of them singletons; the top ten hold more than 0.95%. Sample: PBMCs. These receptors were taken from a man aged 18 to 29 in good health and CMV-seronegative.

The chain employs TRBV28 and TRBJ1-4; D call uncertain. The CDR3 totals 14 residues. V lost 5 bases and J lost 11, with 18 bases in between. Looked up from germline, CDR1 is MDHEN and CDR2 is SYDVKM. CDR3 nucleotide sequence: TGTGCCAGCAGTCCCCCAGGATTAGAAGTGAAACTGTTTTTT. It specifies CASSPPGLEVKLFF.

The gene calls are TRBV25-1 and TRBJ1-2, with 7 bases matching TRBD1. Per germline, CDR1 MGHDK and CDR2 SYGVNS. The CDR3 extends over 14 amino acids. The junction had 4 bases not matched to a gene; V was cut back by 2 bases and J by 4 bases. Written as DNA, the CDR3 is TGTGCCAGCAGTGAACCGACAGGGATCTATGGCTACACCTTC. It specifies CASSEPTGIYGYTF.

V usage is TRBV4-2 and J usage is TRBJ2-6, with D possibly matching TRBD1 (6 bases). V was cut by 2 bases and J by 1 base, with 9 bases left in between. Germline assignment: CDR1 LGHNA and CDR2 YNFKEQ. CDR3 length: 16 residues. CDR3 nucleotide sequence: TGTGCCAGCAGCCAAACAGGGTTGTCTGGGGCCAACGTCCTGACTTTC. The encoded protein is CASSQTGLSGANVLTF.

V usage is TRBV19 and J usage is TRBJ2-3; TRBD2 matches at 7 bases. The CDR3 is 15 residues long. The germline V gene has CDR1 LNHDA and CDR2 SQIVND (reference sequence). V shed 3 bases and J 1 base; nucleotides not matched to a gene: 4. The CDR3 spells CASSISLAGTDTQYF. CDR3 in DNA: TGTGCCAGTAGTATTTCCCTAGCGGGCACAGATACGCAGTATTTT.

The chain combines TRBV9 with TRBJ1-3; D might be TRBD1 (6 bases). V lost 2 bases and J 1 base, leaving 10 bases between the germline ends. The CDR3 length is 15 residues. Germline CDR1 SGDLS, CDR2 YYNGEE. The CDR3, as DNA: TGTGCCAGCAGCGTCACAGGGTTTTCTGGAAACACCATATATTTT. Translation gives CASSVTGFSGNTIYF.

As DNA, the CDR3 is TGCGCCAGCAGCCAACCTAAAGACACCCCACTCGGAAAACTGTTTTTT. The encoded protein is CASSQPKDTPLGKLFF. The chain carries TRBV4-1 and TRBJ1-4, with D unresolved. Germline-derived CDR1 and CDR2 are MGHRA and YSYEKL. V was trimmed by 2 bases and J by 10 bases, leaving 20 bases between them. The CDR3 has 16 amino acids.

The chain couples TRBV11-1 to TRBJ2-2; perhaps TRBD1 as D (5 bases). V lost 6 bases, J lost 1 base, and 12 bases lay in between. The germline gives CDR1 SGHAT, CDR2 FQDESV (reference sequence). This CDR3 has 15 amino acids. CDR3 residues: CASRRNTGNTGELFF. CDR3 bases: TGTGCCAGCAGACGGAACACAGGGAACACCGGGGAGCTGTTTTTT.